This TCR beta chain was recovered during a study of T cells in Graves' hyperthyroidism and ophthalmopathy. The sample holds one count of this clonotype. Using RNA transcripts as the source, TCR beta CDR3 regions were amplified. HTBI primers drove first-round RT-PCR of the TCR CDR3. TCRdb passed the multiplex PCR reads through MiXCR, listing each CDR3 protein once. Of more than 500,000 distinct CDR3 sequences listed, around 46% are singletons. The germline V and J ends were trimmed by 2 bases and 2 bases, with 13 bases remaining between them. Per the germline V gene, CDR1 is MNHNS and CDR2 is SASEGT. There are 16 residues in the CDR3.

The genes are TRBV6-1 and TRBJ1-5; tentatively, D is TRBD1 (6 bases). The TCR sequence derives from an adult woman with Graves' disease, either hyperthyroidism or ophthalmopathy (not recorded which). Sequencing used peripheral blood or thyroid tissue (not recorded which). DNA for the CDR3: TGTGCCAGCAGTGAATTGGGGGCAGGCGGCAATCAGCCCCAGCATTTT. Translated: CASSELGAGGNQPQHF.